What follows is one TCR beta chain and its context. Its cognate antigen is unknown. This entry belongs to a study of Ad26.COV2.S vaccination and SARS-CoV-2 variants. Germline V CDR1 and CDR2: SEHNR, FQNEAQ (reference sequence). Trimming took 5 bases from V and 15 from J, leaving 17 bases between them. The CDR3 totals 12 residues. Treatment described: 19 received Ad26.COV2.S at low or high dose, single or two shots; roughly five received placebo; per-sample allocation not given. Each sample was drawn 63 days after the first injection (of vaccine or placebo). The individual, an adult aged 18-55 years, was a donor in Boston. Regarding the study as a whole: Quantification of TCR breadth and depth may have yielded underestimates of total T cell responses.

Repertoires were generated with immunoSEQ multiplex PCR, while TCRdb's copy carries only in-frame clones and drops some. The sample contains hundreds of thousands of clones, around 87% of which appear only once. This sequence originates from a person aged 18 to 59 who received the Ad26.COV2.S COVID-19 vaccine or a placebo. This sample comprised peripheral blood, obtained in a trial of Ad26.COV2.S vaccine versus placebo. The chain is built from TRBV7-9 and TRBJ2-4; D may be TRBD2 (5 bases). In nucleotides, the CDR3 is TGTGCCAGCAGCCCCCCTTACCTCCGGGGGTACTTC. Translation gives CASSPPYLRGYF. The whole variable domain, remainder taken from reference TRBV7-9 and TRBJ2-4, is DTGVSQNPRHKITKRGQNVTFRCDPISEHNRLYWYRQTLGQGPEFLTYFQNEAQLEKSRLLSDRFSAERPKGSFSTLEIQRTEQGDSAMYLCASSPPYLRGYFGAGTRLSVL.